This T cell receptor (beta chain) was sequenced in a study of blood T cells in healthy people across ages. The CDR3 totals 16 residues. Trimming took 1 base from V and 2 from J; bases not matched to a gene: 2. Germline-derived CDR1 and CDR2 are MGHRA and YSYEKL. This clonotype was detected ten times or more. Primers used in a second PCR of roughly 7 to 12 cycles were a sample-barcoded 5' primer and a J-beta primer mix. TCRdb redid the calling of the 5' RACE reads with MiXCR, one entry per CDR3 protein. The data show more than 1,400,000 distinct CDR3 sequences, with roughly 45% seen just once and roughly 7.9% held by the top ten.

The receptor was isolated from a young woman in good health. Sequencing was performed on blood. V usage is TRBV4-1 and J usage is TRBJ2-1, with 10 positions matching TRBD2. CDR3 nucleotides: TGCGCCAGCAGCCAAGGTCTAGCGGGGGCCTACAATGAGCAGTTCTTC. Translation gives CASSQGLAGAYNEQFF.